This T cell receptor (beta chain) was documented in a study of cytomegalovirus exposure and HLA in healthy donors. Points from the study as a whole: Rare TCR sequences predominated, though certain public TCRs were found in many donors. In an earlier analysis, in around 590 donors, most V segments appeared productive either ~87% or ~30% of the time.

This CDR3 has 15 residues. Germline V lookup: CDR1 ENHRY, CDR2 SYGVKD. Trimming stripped 4 bases from V and 6 bases from J, with 16 bases between. Concerning this clone itself: Its antigen is unknown.

PCR involved 60 Vbeta and 13 Jbeta primers. Sequencing used immunoSEQ multiplex PCR; TCRdb keeps in-frame clones, though not all of them. The table has 150,000 to 200,000 clones, approximately 80% seen once. The sequence derives from a woman aged 45-65 years in good health and CMV-seropositive. The material sequenced was PBMCs. The chain combines TRBV10-3 with TRBJ2-1; a weak D match, TRBD1 (5 bases). CDR3 region: CAISAGRVSSNEQFF. CDR3 nucleotide sequence: TGTGCCATCAGTGCCGGCAGGGTTAGTTCCAATGAGCAGTTCTTC.